The following is a T cell receptor beta chain sequence with its context. This sample is part of a study of T-cell memory formation after mild COVID-19. The CDR3 has 14 amino acids. Trimming left V 5 bases short and J 8 bases short, with 18 bases between. Germline CDR1 is MNHEY and CDR2 is SVGEGT. Each CDR3 protein is one row after TCRdb ran MiXCR on the 5' RACE reads. The sample shows 200,000 to 250,000 distinct CDR3 sequences, 27% of them seen only once. The TCR originated in an adult woman who had mild COVID-19 (a few samples of this study predate the infection). Cell type and time point are not known. Source material: PBMCs or a T cell subset sorted from them (not recorded which). The rearrangement uses TRBV6-2 or TRBV6-3 and TRBJ1-2; no clear D. The CDR3 DNA is TGTGCCAGCAGTGACAAGGCCCTCCGTGAAGGCTACACCTTC. Translation gives CASSDKALREGYTF.